The clone carrying this TCR beta chain came up a few times. Its target is not known. The sample belongs to a study of T cell repertoires in cytomegalovirus infection. Points from the study as a whole: The cumulative frequency of public TCR beta families identified carriers of CMV plus the relevant HLA. The response measured ex vivo was dominated by TCR beta clonotypes (HLA-C-restricted and CMV-specific).

CDR3 length equals 15 residues. With 4 bases clipped from V and 3 bases from J, the junction kept 7 bases outside the gene matches. Germline V gene lookup returns CDR1 SGDLS and CDR2 YYNGEE. TCRdb recomputed calls from the reads with MiXCR, one row per CDR3 protein. The sample records fewer than 700,000 distinct CDR3 sequences, 24% being singletons. The TCR was taken from a human donor in good health (CMV status not recorded). Some clones in this sample may be carry-over from other donors' samples. Sequenced sample: CD8+ T cells from PBMCs. The rearrangement joins TRBV9 to TRBJ1-2; 9 bases agree with TRBD1. The CDR3 loop is CASSNYRGQDYGYTF. The CDR3 bases are TGTGCCAGCAGCAATTACAGGGGGCAGGACTATGGCTACACCTTC.